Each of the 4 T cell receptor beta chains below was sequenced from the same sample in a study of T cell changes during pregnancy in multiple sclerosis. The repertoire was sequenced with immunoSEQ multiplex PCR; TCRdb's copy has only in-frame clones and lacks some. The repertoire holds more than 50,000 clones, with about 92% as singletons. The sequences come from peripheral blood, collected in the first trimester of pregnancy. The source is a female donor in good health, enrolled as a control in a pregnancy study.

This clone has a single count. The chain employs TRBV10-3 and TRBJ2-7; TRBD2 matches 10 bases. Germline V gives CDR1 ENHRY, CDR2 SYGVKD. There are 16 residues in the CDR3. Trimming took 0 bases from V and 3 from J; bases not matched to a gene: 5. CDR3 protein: CAISESSTSGNYEQYF. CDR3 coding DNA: TGTGCCATCAGTGAGTCTTCCACTAGCGGGAACTACGAGCAGTACTTC.

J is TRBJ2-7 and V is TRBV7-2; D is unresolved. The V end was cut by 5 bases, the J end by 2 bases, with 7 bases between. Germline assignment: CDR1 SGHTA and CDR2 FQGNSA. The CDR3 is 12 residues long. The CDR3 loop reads CASSLGTYEQYF. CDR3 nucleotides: TGTGCCAGCAGCCTCGGTACCTACGAGCAGTACTTC.

The CDR3 is CASSLSGLNTGELFF. DNA of the CDR3: TGTGCCAGCAGCTTGAGTGGGCTGAACACCGGGGAGCTGTTTTTT. This rearrangement joins TRBV5-5 to TRBJ2-2; unclear D gene. Trimming cost V 1 base and J 1 base, with 8 bases left between them. Germline V lookup: CDR1 SGHKS, CDR2 YYEKEE (reference sequence). The CDR3 loop spans 15 amino acids.

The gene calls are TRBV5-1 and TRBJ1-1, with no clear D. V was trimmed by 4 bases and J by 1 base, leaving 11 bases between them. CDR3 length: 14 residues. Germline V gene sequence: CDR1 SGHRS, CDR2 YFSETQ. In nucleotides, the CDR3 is TGCGCCAGCAGCCTGACACTTGGGAACACTGAAGCTTTCTTT. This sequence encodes CASSLTLGNTEAFF.